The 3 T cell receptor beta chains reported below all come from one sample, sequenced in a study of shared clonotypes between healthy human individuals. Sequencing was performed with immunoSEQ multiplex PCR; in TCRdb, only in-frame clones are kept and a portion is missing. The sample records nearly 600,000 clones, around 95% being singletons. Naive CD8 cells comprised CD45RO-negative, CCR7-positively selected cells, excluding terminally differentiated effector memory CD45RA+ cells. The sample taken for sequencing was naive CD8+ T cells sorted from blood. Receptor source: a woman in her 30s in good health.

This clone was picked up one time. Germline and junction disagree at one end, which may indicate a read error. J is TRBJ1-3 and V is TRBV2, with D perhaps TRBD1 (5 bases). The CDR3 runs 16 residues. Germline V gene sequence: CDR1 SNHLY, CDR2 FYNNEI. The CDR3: CASSEGQMPSGNTIYF. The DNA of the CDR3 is TGTGCCAGTAGTGAGGGGCAGATGCCCTCTGGAAACACCATATATTTT.

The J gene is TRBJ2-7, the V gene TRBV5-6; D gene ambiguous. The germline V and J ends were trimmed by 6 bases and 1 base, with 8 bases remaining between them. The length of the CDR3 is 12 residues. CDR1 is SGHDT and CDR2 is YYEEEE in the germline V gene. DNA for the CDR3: TGTGCCAGCAAGTCATCATCCTACGAGCAGTACTTC. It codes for CASKSSSYEQYF.

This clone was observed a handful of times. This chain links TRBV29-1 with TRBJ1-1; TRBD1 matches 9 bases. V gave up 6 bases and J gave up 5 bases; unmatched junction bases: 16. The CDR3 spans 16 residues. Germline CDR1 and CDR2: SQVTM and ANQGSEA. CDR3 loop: CSVGTGISGVRTEAFF. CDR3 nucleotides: TGCAGCGTCGGGACAGGGATAAGTGGGGTCAGGACTGAAGCTTTCTTT.